The rows below give T cell receptor beta chains drawn from one sample of a study of breast tumors, draining lymph nodes, adjacent tissues. TCRdb itself ran the multiplex PCR reads through MiXCR, one entry per CDR3 protein. The sample holds around 290,000 distinct CDR3 sequences, 30% seen once. Sequencing was done on a sample of axillary lymph node tissue. These receptors were obtained from a female donor with breast cancer. Some clones in this sample may be carry-over from other donors' samples. Both conserved end residues are part of each CDR3. Fields, in order: V gene, clone size, J gene, D gene, CDR3 protein, CDR3 DNA. A D gene is named only where the DNA matches it firmly. The size field is filled for only some rows; it gives once, few, many or a size class.

TRBV15	many	TRBJ2-7	.	CATSRADGTEQYF	TGTGCCACCAGCAGAGCGGACGGTACGGAGCAGTACTTC
TRBV12-3/TRBV12-4	.	TRBJ2-2	.	CASRLALRGRGELFF	TGTGCCAGCAGACTCGCCCTAAGGGGGAGAGGGGAGCTGTTTTTT
TRBV20-1	many	TRBJ2-7	TRBD1	CSARTGVGSYF	TGCAGTGCAAGGACAGGGGTGGGGTCGTACTTC
TRBV5-1	.	TRBJ1-6	TRBD1	CASSLAATGTDYSPLHF	TGCGCCAGCAGCTTGGCCGCCACAGGGACAGACTATTCACCCCTCCACTTT
TRBV20-1	many	TRBJ2-7	TRBD2	CSARESGAGSYEQYF	TGCAGTGCTAGGGAAAGCGGGGCGGGGTCCTACGAGCAGTACTTC
TRBV20-1	many	TRBJ2-1	.	CSYPARGPNEQFF	TGCAGTTACCCGGCCAGGGGACCCAATGAGCAGTTCTTC
TRBV5-4	many	TRBJ2-7	TRBD2	CASGRTSGRAYEQYF	TGTGCCAGCGGACGCACTAGCGGGAGGGCCTACGAGCAGTACTTC
TRBV29-1	many	TRBJ2-5	TRBD1	CSGTPGQQETQYF	TGCAGCGGCACCCCGGGACAGCAAGAGACCCAGTACTTC
TRBV2	many	TRBJ1-6	TRBD1	CASRLPGQGTGSPLHF	TGTGCCAGCAGGCTCCCGGGACAGGGGACGGGTTCACCCCTCCACTTT
TRBV6-5	.	TRBJ2-7	TRBD2	CASSHSSGTSRLYEQYF	TGTGCCAGCAGTCACTCGTCGGGGACTAGCAGGCTCTACGAGCAGTACTTC
TRBV12-3/TRBV12-4	.	TRBJ2-7	.	CASSFTPVGYGQYF	TGTGCCAGCAGTTTCACCCCTGTTGGCTACGGGCAGTACTTC